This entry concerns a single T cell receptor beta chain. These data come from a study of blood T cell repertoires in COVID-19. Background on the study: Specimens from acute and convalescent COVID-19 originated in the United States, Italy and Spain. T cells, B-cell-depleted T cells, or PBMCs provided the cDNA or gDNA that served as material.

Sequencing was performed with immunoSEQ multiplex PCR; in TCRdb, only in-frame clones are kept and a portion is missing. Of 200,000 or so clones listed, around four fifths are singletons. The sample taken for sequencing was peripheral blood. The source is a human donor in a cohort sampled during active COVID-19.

The chain's CDR3 is CASRRQGAGEQFF. The CDR3 DNA is TGCGCCAGCAGGAGACAGGGGGCGGGTGAGCAGTTCTTC. The chain recombines TRBV5-1 with TRBJ2-1, with 10 nucleotides matching TRBD1. The V gene's germline CDR1 is SGHRS and CDR2 YFSETQ. The CDR3 extends over 13 amino acids. With 5 bases clipped from V and 9 bases from J, the junction kept 5 bases outside the gene matches.